This T cell receptor (beta chain) was sequenced for a study of primary melanoma T cells and metastatic recurrence. Produced via immunoSEQ multiplex PCR; TCRdb's table is partial and in-frame only. In the table there are 120 or so clones, 85% to 95% of which are singletons. Trimming removed 6 bases at V and 4 bases at J, with 18 bases between. Germline V gene data show CDR1 as SGHNT and CDR2 as YENEEA. CDR3 length: 15 amino acids. The receptor was isolated from a human donor with melanoma. Sequencing was performed on melanoma tumor tissue. This chain uses TRBV11-3 with TRBJ1-1, with D possibly matching TRBD1 (6 bases). The CDR3 region is CASRNGQLRGTEAFF. The DNA of the CDR3 is TGTGCCAGCAGGAACGGACAGTTACGGGGCACTGAAGCTTTCTTT.